What follows are 14 T cell receptor beta chains derived from one specimen sequenced in a study of cytomegalovirus exposure and HLA in healthy donors. With 60 Vbeta and 13 Jbeta primers, the PCR was carried out. Clones were sequenced by immunoSEQ multiplex PCR, and TCRdb holds only the in-frame ones, with some missing. The sample includes 180,000 or so clones, approximately 80% of them seen just once. The source material was PBMCs. These receptors originate from a female donor in good health and CMV-seronegative.

There are a few counts of this clone. This chain links TRBV5-8 with TRBJ2-3; 7 positions match TRBD2. The CDR3 is 15 residues long. The germline V gene encodes CDR1 SGHTS and CDR2 YDEGEE. Unmatched junction bases numbered 6, after V lost 5 bases and J lost 0 bases. In DNA, the CDR3 is TGTGCCAGCAGGCGGGGGTTTTCTAGCACAGATACGCAGTATTTT. It translates to CASRRGFSSTDTQYF.

The genes are TRBV5-1 and TRBJ1-2; tentative D call: TRBD1 (5 bases). The CDR3 length is 13 residues. Trimming shortened V by 3 bases and J by 8 bases, and 14 bases separated the two germline ends. Germline CDR1 and CDR2: SGHRS and YFSETQ. Here the CDR3 reads CASSSSQGGGYTF. The CDR3 region has the DNA TGCGCCAGCAGCTCCAGTCAGGGAGGCGGCTACACCTTC.

V is TRBV28 and J is TRBJ2-1; 9 bases agree with TRBD1. With 6 bases clipped from V and 4 bases from J, the junction kept 10 bases outside the gene matches. The CDR3 totals 16 residues. The V gene's germline CDR1 is MDHEN and CDR2 SYDVKM. CDR3 amino acids: CASRGYRGQGYNEQFF. Written as DNA, the CDR3 is TGTGCCAGCAGGGGATACCGAGGACAGGGGTACAATGAGCAGTTCTTC.

The chain recombines TRBV18 with TRBJ1-1; possible D gene TRBD1, 6 bases. Germline V lookup: CDR1 KGHSH, CDR2 LQKENI. CDR3 length: 16 amino acids. Trimming shortened V by 5 bases and J by 5 bases, and 21 bases separated the two germline ends. The CDR3 DNA sequence: TGTGCCAGCTCATCCCTAACCTCGACAGGTGTTACTGAAGCTTTCTTT. It encodes CASSSLTSTGVTEAFF.

This clone occurred once. The rearrangement joins TRBV5-6 to TRBJ1-6, with D possibly matching TRBD1 (5 bases). V lost 2 bases and J lost 10, with 16 bases in between. Germline CDR1 is SGHDT and CDR2 is YYEEEE. The CDR3 length is 15 residues. Here the CDR3 DNA reads TGTGCCAGCAGCTTTCAAGGGGTGTATCGGTCACCCCTCCACTTT. Its translation is CASSFQGVYRSPLHF. Together with reference TRBV5-6 and TRBJ1-6, the CDR3 gives the full variable domain: DAGVTQSPTHLIKTRGQQVTLRCSPKSGHDTVSWYQQALGQGPQFIFQYYEEEERQRGNFPDRFSGHQFPNYSSELNVNALLLGDSALYLCASSFQGVYRSPLHFGNGTRLTVT.

The rearrangement uses TRBV6-5 and TRBJ2-7; maybe TRBD1 (6 bases). V lost 0 bases and J lost 5, with 11 bases in between. The CDR3 is 14 residues long. Germline V CDR1 and CDR2: MNHEY, SVGAGI. DNA for the CDR3: TGTGCCAGCAGTTACTCTCCAGGGGATAACGAGCAGTACTTC. It yields the protein CASSYSPGDNEQYF.

The gene calls are TRBV27 and TRBJ1-6; D perhaps matches TRBD1 (5 bases). The V end was cut by 3 bases, the J end by 10 bases, with 22 bases between. CDR1 is MNHEY and CDR2 is SMNVEV in the germline V gene (reference sequence). The CDR3 consists of 17 residues. The CDR3 coding sequence is TGTGCCAGCAGTTTTGCTGGGACCCACCCAGGAGGGTCACCCCTCCACTTT. Its protein product is CASSFAGTHPGGSPLHF.

The J gene is TRBJ2-7, the V gene TRBV28; 8 bases align to TRBD2. This CDR3 contains 15 residues. V trimming: 6 bases; J trimming: 3 bases; junction bases outside the gene matches: 10. CDR1 and CDR2 (germline): MDHEN, SYDVKM. This CDR3 is CASSQGGTSHYEQYF. The CDR3 DNA sequence: TGTGCCAGCAGCCAGGGAGGGACTAGTCACTACGAGCAGTACTTC. Full variable domain (rest looked up from reference TRBV28 and TRBJ2-7): DVKVTQSSRYLVKRTGEKVFLECVQDMDHENMFWYRQDPGLGLRLIYFSYDVKMKEKGDIPEGYSVSREKKERFSLILESASTNQTSMYLCASSQGGTSHYEQYFGPGTRLTVT.

The chain has TRBV4-3 and TRBJ1-3, with TRBD1 as a possible D gene (6 bases). CDR3 size: 16 residues. Germline-derived CDR1 and CDR2 are LGHNA and YSLEER. Between the trimmed V and J ends, which lost 1 base and 5 bases, there was a span of 15 bases. Here the CDR3 DNA reads TGCGCCAGCAGCCAAGTGGGCAGGGGATTTAGAAACACCATATATTTT. It codes for CASSQVGRGFRNTIYF.

The table lists this clone with a count of one. The chain uses TRBV15 and TRBJ2-1, with TRBD1 matching over 9 bases. Germline trimming cut 0 bases from V and 2 bases from J; bases unmatched to any gene: 14. Looked up from germline, CDR1 is LNHNV and CDR2 is YYDKDF (reference sequence). The CDR3 is 20 residues long. The CDR3 protein is CATSRDLQGATGRPYNEQFF. For the CDR3, the DNA is TGTGCCACCAGCAGAGATCTACAGGGGGCCACTGGTAGGCCCTACAATGAGCAGTTCTTC.

The chain uses TRBV7-2 and TRBJ2-1; tentatively, D is TRBD1 (6 bases). V was trimmed by 4 bases and J by 0 bases, leaving 10 bases between them. The CDR3 consists of 15 residues. From germline, CDR1 is SGHTA and CDR2 FQGNSA. The CDR3 spells CASSSDRSSYNEQFF. In DNA, the CDR3 is TGTGCCAGCAGCTCGGACAGAAGCTCCTACAATGAGCAGTTCTTC.

The rearrangement uses TRBV5-6 and TRBJ2-7; 9 nucleotides agree with TRBD1. CDR1 is SGHDT, CDR2 YYEEEE, per germline. The V segment lost 3 bases and the J segment 2 bases; nucleotides outside the gene matches: 3. This CDR3 is 14 amino acids long. This CDR3 is CASSYRDRAYEQYF. CDR3 nucleotides: TGTGCCAGCAGCTACCGGGACAGGGCCTACGAGCAGTACTTC.

The chain carries TRBV28 and TRBJ2-7; perhaps TRBD1 as D (5 bases). The CDR3 is made up of 13 amino acids. CDR1 is MDHEN, CDR2 SYDVKM, per germline. With 3 bases removed from V and 2 bases from J, the gap between germline ends came to 8 bases. In DNA form, the CDR3 reads TGTGCCAGCAGTTTGGGCAGGGCCTACGAGCAGTACTTC. It codes for CASSLGRAYEQYF.

The chain uses TRBV28 and TRBJ2-7; tentative D call: TRBD2 (5 bases). Per the germline V gene, CDR1 is MDHEN and CDR2 is SYDVKM. CDR3 size: 12 residues. V gave up 3 bases and J gave up 6 bases, with 9 bases separating them. The CDR3: CASSFSRGEQYF. CDR3 DNA sequence: TGTGCCAGCAGTTTCAGCCGGGGCGAGCAGTACTTC.